The rows below give T cell receptor beta chains drawn from one sample of a study of control samples from healthy donors and cancer patients. Profiled with immunoSEQ multiplex PCR; TCRdb holds only in-frame clones, not every one. The table records more than 85,000 clones, 90% of them present only once. Sequencing was performed on blood. The receptors originated from a human donor in good health. The donor label of this sample is uncertain. CDR3s include the opening cysteine and the closing phenylalanine or tryptophan. A D gene is named only where the DNA matches it firmly. The size of a clone is reported for some rows only, either as once, few or many, or as a class for expanded clones.

cdr3_aa | cdr3_nt | v_call | d_call | clone_size | j_call
CASSIPRGPDTQYF | TGTGCCAGTAGTATCCCGCGGGGCCCAGATACGCAGTATTTT | TRBV19 | . | . | TRBJ2-3
CASSPVGSDTGELFF | TGTGCCAGCTCACCGGTGGGATCGGACACCGGGGAGCTGTTTTTT | TRBV18 | . | . | TRBJ2-2
CASSLNTARAEAFF | TGTGCCAGCAGCTTAAACACGGCTCGGGCTGAAGCTTTCTTT | TRBV7-2 | . | . | TRBJ1-1
CASREGYNEQFF | TGCGCCAGTAGAGAGGGATACAATGAGCAGTTCTTC | TRBV5-1 | . | . | TRBJ2-1
CASSLEWAPYTEAFF | TGTGCCAGCAGCTTAGAGTGGGCACCATACACTGAAGCTTTCTTT | TRBV7-9 | . | . | TRBJ1-1
CASSIGPRGTQYF | TGTGCCAGTAGTATAGGCCCAAGGGGGACCCAGTACTTC | TRBV19 | . | . | TRBJ2-5
CASSMGLAGSTDTQYF | TGTGCCAGCAGCATGGGACTAGCGGGGAGCACAGATACGCAGTATTTT | TRBV11-3 | TRBD2 | . | TRBJ2-3
CASSPQQGSVHF | TGTGCCAGCAGCCCCCAACAGGGCAGCGTCCACTTT | TRBV6-6 | . | once | TRBJ1-6
CASSQVAGGPPVEQYF | TGTGCCAGCAGCCAAGTAGCGGGGGGACCTCCCGTCGAGCAGTACTTC | TRBV3-1/TRBV3-2 | TRBD2 | . | TRBJ2-7
CASSLDPGRPLGPIYF | TGTGCCAGCAGCTTAGATCCCGGACGGCCGCTTGGGCCCATATATTTT | TRBV7-9 | . | few | TRBJ1-3
CASSLDSHSNQPQHF | TGTGCCAGCAGCTTAGACAGTCATAGCAATCAGCCCCAGCATTTT | TRBV9 | . | . | TRBJ1-5
CASSLEAGTKNSPLHF | TGTGCCAGCAGCTTAGAGGCCGGGACAAAAAATTCACCCCTCCACTTT | TRBV7-2 | . | . | TRBJ1-6
CASTLSGGATDTQYF | TGTGCCAGCACCCTTAGCGGGGGGGCCACAGATACGCAGTATTTT | TRBV21-1 | . | . | TRBJ2-3
CASSEGVGVNTEAFF | TGTGCCAGCAGTGAAGGGGTCGGAGTGAACACTGAAGCTTTCTTT | TRBV6-1 | . | . | TRBJ1-1
CASSPLQGGNTEAFF | TGTGCCAGCTCACCACTCCAGGGCGGGAACACTGAAGCTTTCTTT | TRBV18 | . | . | TRBJ1-1
CASSYGTGYTEAFF | TGTGCCAGCAGTTACGGGACAGGGTATACTGAAGCTTTCTTT | TRBV6-2/TRBV6-3 | TRBD1 | . | TRBJ1-1
CASSHLEGAETQYF | TGTGCCAGCAGCCACCTCGAGGGGGCGGAGACCCAGTACTTC | TRBV6-5 | TRBD1 | once | TRBJ2-5
CASSKGQGVTTNEKLFF | TGCGCCAGCAGCAAGGGACAGGGGGTGACAACTAATGAAAAACTGTTTTTT | TRBV5-1 | TRBD1 | . | TRBJ1-4
CASSLGWEDVTEAFF | TGCGCCAGCAGCTTGGGTTGGGAGGATGTCACTGAAGCTTTCTTT | TRBV5-1 | . | . | TRBJ1-1
CASSLRGQMEKLFF | TGCGCCAGCAGCTTGAGGGGACAGATGGAAAAACTGTTTTTT | TRBV5-1 | TRBD1 | . | TRBJ1-4
CAWKGTFGAFF | TGTGCCTGGAAGGGGACATTTGGGGCTTTCTTT | TRBV30 | . | few | TRBJ1-1
CASSLFLNQPQHF | TGTGCCAGCAGTTTATTTCTCAATCAGCCCCAGCATTTT | TRBV12-3/TRBV12-4 | . | . | TRBJ1-5
CASSSFGPDTQYF | TGTGCCAGCAGTTCGTTCGGGCCGGATACGCAGTATTTT | TRBV27 | . | . | TRBJ2-3
CASSVQSSTDTQYF | TGCGCCAGCAGCGTACAATCTAGCACAGATACGCAGTATTTT | TRBV5-1 | . | . | TRBJ2-3
CASSRGDSPLHF | TGTGCCAGCAGCCGGGGGGATTCACCCCTCCACTTT | TRBV7-8 | . | . | TRBJ1-6
CASSLSAGDVTEQYF | TGTGCCAGCAGTTTATCTGCAGGAGATGTTACGGAGCAGTACTTC | TRBV27 | . | . | TRBJ2-7
CASSEGGAGTEAFF | TGTGCCAGCAGTGAGGGGGGCGCAGGGACTGAAGCTTTCTTT | TRBV2 | . | once | TRBJ1-1
CASNPLDGLEQFF | TGTGCCAGCAACCCGTTGGACGGTCTTGAGCAGTTCTTC | TRBV14 | . | . | TRBJ2-1
CASSVGGADNSPLHF | TGTGCCAGCAGCGTAGGAGGGGCCGATAATTCACCCCTCCACTTT | TRBV9 | . | . | TRBJ1-6
CASRYSGRGQPQHF | TGTGCCAGCAGATATTCAGGGCGAGGACAGCCCCAGCATTTT | TRBV21-1 | . | . | TRBJ1-5
CASSRQSNYGYTF | TGTGCCAGCAGCCGTCAATCAAACTATGGCTACACCTTC | TRBV14 | . | . | TRBJ1-2
CASSFDSGPYNEQFF | TGTGCCAGCAGCTTTGATTCCGGCCCCTACAATGAGCAGTTCTTC | TRBV5-6 | . | . | TRBJ2-1
CATGQGYNEQFF | TGTGCCACGGGACAGGGCTACAATGAGCAGTTCTTC | TRBV7-2 | TRBD1 | once | TRBJ2-1
CASSVVSQGPLSSYNEQFF | TGTGCCAGCAGCGTAGTAAGCCAGGGGCCACTGAGCTCCTACAATGAGCAGTTCTTC | TRBV9 | . | . | TRBJ2-1
CASSQDADYNEQFF | TGTGCCAGCAGCCAAGATGCGGACTACAATGAGCAGTTCTTC | TRBV4-2 | . | once | TRBJ2-1
CASSLDWGLSYEQYF | TGTGCCAGCAGCCTGGACTGGGGCCTCTCCTACGAGCAGTACTTC | TRBV7-2 | . | . | TRBJ2-7
CASRPSSGGEEKLFF | TGTGCCAGCAGGCCCAGTTCAGGGGGCGAGGAAAAACTGTTTTTT | TRBV6-7 | TRBD1 | . | TRBJ1-4
CASSWGGRMGSPLHF | TGTGCCAGCAGCTGGGGCGGCAGGATGGGGTCACCCCTCCACTTT | TRBV7-9 | . | . | TRBJ1-6
CASSFYGSYGYTF | TGTGCCAGCAGCTTCTACGGAAGCTATGGCTACACCTTC | TRBV7-2 | . | once | TRBJ1-2
CASSLSRAGMYGYTF | TGTGCCAGCAGTTTATCTCGGGCAGGGATGTATGGCTACACCTTC | TRBV27 | . | . | TRBJ1-2
CASTYVAGAVTEAFF | TGTGCCAGTACTTATGTCGCCGGGGCGGTCACTGAAGCTTTCTTT | TRBV19 | . | . | TRBJ1-1
CASSPHPGTEAFF | TGTGCCAGCTCACCGCATCCGGGAACTGAAGCTTTCTTT | TRBV18 | . | . | TRBJ1-1